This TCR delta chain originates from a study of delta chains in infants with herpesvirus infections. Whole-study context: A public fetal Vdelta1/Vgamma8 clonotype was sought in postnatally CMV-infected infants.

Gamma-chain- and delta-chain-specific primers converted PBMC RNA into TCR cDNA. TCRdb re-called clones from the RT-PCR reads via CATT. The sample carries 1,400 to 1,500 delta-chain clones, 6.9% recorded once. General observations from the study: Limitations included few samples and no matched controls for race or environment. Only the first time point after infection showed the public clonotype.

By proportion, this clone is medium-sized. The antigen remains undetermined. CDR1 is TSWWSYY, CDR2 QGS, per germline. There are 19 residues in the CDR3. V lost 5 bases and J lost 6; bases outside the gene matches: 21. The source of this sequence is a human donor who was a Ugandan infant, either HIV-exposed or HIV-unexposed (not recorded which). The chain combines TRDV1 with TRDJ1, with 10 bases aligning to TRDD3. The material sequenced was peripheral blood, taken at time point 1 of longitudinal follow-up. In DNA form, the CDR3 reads TGTGCTCTTGGGCCCAGGGTCCTAAAACTGGGGGATGCGAACAATAAACTCATCTTT. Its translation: CALGPRVLKLGDANNKLIF.